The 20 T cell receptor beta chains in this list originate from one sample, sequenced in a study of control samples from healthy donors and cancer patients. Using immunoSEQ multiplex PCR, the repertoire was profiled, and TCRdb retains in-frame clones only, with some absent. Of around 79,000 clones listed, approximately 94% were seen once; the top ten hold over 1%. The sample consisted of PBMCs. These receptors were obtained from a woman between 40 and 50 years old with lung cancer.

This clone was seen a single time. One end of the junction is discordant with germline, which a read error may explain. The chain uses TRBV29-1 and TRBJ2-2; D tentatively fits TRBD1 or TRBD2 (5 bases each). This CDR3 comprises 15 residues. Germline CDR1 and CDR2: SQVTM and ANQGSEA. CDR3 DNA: TGCGGCGTACTCTCGGGACCTACGAACACCGGGGAGCTGTTTTTT. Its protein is CGVLSGPTNTGELFF.

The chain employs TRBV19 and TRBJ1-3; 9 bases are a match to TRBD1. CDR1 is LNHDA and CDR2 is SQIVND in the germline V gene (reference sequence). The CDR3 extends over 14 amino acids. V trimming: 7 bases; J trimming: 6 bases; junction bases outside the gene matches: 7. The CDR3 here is CASIGTGLKNTIYF. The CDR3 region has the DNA TGTGCCAGTATTGGGACAGGGTTGAAAAACACCATATATTTT.

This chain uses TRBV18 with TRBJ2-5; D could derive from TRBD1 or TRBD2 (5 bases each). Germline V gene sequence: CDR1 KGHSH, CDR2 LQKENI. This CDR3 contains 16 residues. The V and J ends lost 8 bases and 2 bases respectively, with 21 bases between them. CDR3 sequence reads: CASRDGATAPQETQYF. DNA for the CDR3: TGTGCCAGCCGAGACGGGGCAACTGCCCCTCAAGAGACCCAGTACTTC. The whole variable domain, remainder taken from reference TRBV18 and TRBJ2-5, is NAGVMQNPRHLVRRRGQEARLRCSPMKGHSHVYWYRQLPEEGLKFMVYLQKENIIDESGMPKERFSAEFPKEGPSILRIQQVVRGDSAAYFCASRDGATAPQETQYFGPGTRLLVL.

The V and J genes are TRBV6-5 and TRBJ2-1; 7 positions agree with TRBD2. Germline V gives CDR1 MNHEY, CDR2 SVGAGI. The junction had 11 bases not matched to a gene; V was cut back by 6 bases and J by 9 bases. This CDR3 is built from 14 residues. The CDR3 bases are TGTGCCAGCAGATACCTCGGGCCTAGCGGTGAGCAGTTCTTC. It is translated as CASRYLGPSGEQFF.

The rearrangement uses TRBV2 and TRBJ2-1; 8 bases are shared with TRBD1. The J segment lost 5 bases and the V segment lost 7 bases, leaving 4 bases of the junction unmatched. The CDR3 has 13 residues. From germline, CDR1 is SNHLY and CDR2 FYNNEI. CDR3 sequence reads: CASTGQGHNEQFF. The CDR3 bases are TGTGCCAGCACCGGACAGGGTCACAATGAGCAGTTCTTC. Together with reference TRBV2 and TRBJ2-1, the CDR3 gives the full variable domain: EPEVTQTPSHQVTQMGQEVILRCVPISNHLYFYWYRQILGQKVEFLVSFYNNEISEKSEIFDDQFSVERPDGSNFTLKIRSTKLEDSAMYFCASTGQGHNEQFFGPGTRLTVL.

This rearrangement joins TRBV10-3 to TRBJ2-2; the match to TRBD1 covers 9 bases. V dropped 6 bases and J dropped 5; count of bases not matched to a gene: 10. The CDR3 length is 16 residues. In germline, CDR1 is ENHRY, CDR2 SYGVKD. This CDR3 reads CAIRGMGQGRTGELFF. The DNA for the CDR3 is TGTGCCATCAGGGGGATGGGACAGGGTCGGACCGGGGAGCTGTTTTTT.

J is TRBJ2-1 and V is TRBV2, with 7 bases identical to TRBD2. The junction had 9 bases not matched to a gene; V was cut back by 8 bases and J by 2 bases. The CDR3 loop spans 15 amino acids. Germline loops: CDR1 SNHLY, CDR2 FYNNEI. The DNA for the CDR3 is TGTGCCAGCTTTCCGGGGCTAGCGGCCTACAATGAGCAGTTCTTC. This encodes CASFPGLAAYNEQFF.

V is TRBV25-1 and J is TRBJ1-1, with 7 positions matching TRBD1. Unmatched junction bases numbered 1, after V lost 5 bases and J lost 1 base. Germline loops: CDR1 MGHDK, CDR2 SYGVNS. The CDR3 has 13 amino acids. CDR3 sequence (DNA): TGTGCCAGCAGTAGGACAGGGAACACTGAAGCTTTCTTT. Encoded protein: CASSRTGNTEAFF.

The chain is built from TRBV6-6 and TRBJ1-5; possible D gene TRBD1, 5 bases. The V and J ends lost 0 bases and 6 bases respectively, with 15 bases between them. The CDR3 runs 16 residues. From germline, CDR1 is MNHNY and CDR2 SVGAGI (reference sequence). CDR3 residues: CASSYSSDTSFQPQHF. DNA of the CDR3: TGTGCCAGCAGTTACTCGTCGGACACCTCCTTTCAGCCCCAGCATTTT.

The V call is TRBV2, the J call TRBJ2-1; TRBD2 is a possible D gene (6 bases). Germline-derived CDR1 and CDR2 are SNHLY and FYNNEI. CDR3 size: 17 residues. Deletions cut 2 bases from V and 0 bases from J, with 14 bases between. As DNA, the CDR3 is TGTGCCAGCAGTGAATATGGTGGGGGGAGCTCCTACAATGAGCAGTTCTTC. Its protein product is CASSEYGGGSSYNEQFF.

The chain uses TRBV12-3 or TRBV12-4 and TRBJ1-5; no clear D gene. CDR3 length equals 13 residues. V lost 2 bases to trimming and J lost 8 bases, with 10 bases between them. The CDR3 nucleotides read TGTGCCAGCAGTTTACAGGACCGTGAGCCCCAGCATTTT. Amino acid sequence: CASSLQDREPQHF.

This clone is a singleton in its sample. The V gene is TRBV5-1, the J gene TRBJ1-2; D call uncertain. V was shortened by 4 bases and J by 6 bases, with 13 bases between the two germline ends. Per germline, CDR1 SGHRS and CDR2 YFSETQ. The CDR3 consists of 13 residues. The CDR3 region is CASSSGRANGYTF. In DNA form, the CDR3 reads TGCGCCAGCAGCAGTGGACGAGCCAATGGCTACACCTTC.

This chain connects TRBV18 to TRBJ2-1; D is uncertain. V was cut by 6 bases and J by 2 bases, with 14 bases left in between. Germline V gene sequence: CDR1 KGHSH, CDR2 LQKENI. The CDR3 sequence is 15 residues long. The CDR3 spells CASSPGPSTYNEQFF. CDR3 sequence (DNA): TGTGCCAGCTCCCCCGGGCCCTCTACCTACAATGAGCAGTTCTTC.

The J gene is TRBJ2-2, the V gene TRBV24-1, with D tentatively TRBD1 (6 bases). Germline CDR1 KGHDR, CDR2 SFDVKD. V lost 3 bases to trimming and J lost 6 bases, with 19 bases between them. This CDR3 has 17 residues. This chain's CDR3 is CATSDPSSYRVAGELFF. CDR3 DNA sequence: TGTGCCACCAGTGATCCTTCCTCTTACAGGGTGGCCGGGGAGCTGTTTTTT.

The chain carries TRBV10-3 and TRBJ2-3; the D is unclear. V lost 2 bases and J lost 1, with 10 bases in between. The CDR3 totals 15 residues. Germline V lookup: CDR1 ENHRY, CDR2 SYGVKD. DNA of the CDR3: TGTGCCATCAGTGAGGCAGGCCCTGGCACAGATACGCAGTATTTT. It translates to CAISEAGPGTDTQYF.

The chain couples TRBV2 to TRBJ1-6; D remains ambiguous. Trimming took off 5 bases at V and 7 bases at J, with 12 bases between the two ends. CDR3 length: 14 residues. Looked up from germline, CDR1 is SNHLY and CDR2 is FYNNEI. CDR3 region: CASSTNGRNSPLHF. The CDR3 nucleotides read TGTGCCAGCAGTACAAACGGCAGGAATTCACCCCTCCACTTT.

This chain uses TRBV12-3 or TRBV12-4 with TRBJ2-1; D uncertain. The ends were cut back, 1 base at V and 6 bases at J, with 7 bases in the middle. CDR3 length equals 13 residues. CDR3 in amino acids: CASSLGRFNEQFF. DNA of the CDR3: TGTGCCAGCAGTTTAGGGCGGTTCAATGAGCAGTTCTTC.

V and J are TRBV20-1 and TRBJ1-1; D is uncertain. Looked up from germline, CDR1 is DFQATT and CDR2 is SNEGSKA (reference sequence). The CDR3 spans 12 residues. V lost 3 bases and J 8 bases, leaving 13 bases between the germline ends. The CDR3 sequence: CSASLSPTEAFF. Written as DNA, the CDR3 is TGCAGTGCTAGTCTGAGCCCAACCGAAGCTTTCTTT.

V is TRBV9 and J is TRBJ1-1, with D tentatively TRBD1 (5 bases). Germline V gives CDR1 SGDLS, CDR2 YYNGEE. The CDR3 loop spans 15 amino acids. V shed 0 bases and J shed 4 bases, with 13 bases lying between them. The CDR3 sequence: CASSVDPLRGTEAFF. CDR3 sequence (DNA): TGTGCCAGCAGCGTAGATCCCCTAAGGGGCACTGAAGCTTTCTTT.

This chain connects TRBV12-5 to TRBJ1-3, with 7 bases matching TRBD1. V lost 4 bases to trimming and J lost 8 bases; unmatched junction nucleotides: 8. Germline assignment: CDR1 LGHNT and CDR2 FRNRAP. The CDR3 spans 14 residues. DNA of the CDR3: TGTGCTAGTGGTTCCTACGGGACAGTCTACACCATATATTTT. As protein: CASGSYGTVYTIYF.